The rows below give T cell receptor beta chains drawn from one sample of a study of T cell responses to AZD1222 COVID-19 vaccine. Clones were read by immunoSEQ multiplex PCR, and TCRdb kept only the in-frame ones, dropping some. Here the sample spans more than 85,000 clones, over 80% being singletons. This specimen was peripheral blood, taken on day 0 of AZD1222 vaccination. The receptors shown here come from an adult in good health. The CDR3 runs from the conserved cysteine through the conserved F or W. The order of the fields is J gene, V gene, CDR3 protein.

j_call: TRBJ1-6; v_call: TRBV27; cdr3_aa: CASSRHNNSPLHF
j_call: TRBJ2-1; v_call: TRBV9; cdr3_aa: CASSVSGINAYNEQFF
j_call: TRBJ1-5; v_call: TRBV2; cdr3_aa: CASTGQGHIRNQPQHF
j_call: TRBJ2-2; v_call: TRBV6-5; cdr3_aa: CASSTRTGNTGELFF
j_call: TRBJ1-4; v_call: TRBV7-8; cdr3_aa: CASSGGKPNEKLFF
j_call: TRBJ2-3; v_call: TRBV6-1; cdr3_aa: CASSERAGGSTDTQYF
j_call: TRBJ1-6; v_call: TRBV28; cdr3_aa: CASSSSSPLHF
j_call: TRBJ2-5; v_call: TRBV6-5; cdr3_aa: CASSYFNGQETQYF
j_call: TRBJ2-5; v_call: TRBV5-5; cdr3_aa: CASSSIDREQETQYF
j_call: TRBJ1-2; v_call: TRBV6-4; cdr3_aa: CASSPSGLGYGYTF
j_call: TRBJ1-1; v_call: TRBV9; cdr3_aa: CASSKTGAEAFF
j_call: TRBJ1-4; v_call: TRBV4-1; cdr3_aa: CASSPTQTIRAVRANEKLFF
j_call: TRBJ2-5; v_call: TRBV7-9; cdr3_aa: CASSPPGETQYF
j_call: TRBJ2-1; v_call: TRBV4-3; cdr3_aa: CASSQGIPVYNSNYNEQFF
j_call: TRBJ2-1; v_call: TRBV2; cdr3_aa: CASSVGRNSYNEQFF
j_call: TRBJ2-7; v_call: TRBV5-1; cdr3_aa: CASSIRTGSYEQYF
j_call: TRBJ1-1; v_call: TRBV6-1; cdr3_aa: CASSEGGGGNTEAFF
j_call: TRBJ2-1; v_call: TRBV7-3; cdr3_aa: CASSPRDREMGNEQFF
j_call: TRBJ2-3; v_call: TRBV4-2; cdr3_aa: CASSPGQGGDTQYF
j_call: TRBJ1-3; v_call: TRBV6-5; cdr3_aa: CASSYSSRGPGNTIYF
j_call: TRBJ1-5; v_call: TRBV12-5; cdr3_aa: CASKGGSNQPQHF
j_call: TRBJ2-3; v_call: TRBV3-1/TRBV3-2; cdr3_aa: CASGLWGRTDTQYF
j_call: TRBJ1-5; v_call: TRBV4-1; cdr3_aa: CASSQDLQGREPQHF
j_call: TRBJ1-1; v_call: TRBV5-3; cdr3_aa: CARTRDRYTEAFF
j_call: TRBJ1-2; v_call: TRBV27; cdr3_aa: CASSFRMDSSNYGYTF
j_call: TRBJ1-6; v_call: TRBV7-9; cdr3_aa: CASSPSGGMGPPLHF
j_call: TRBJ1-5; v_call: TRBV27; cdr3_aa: CASSLSPDTLHQPQHF
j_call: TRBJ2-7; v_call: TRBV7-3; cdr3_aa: CASSRGQSSYEQYF
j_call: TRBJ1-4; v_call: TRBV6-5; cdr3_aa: CASSLQGNEKLFF
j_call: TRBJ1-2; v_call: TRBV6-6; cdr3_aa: CASNPTGGYYGYTF
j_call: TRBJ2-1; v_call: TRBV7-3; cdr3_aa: CASSPAPSSSEQFF
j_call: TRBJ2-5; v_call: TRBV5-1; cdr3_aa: CASSFTSGGQETQYF
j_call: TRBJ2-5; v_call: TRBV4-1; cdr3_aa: CASSLIRGLAEETQYF
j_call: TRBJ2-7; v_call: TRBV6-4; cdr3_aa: CASNFDRGLLEQYF
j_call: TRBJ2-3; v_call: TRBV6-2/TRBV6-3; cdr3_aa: CASSFNPIGLAGAHTDTQYF
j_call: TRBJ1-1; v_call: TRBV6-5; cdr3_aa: CASSIQGATEAFF
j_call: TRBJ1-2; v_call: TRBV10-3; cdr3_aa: CAISVAEGVRYGYTF
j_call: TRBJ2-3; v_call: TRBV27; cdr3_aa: CASSLTLAGRGADTQYF
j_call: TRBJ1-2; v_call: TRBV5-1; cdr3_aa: CASSLDRTGGVYTF
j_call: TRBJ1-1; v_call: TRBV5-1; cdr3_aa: CASSFRDRGTEAFF